These T cell receptor beta chains were read from a single sample in a study of blood T cell repertoires in COVID-19. Data came from immunoSEQ multiplex PCR; TCRdb stores just in-frame clones and leaves some out. The data contain over 200,000 clones, approximately 80% of them singletons. Sequences were obtained from peripheral blood. The receptors stem from a middle-aged man who had recovered from COVID-19. CDR3s include the opening cysteine and the closing phenylalanine or tryptophan. Fields, in order: CDR3 length, V gene, clone size, D gene, J gene, CDR3 DNA, CDR3 protein. The D gene is left open where the match is weak. Only part of the rows carry a size: once, few, many, or a class if the clone is expanded.

cdr3_length: 15; v_call: TRBV19; clone_size: once; d_call: NA; j_call: TRBJ1-6; cdr3_nt: TGTGCCAGTAGTATGGGCCAGGTGAGACATTCACCCCTCCACTTT; cdr3_aa: CASSMGQVRHSPLHF
cdr3_length: 15; v_call: TRBV11-2; clone_size: NA; d_call: NA; j_call: TRBJ2-5; cdr3_nt: TGTGCCAGCAGCTTACAGGGGTACCGAGGGGAGACCCAGTACTTC; cdr3_aa: CASSLQGYRGETQYF
cdr3_length: 16; v_call: TRBV29-1; clone_size: NA; d_call: NA; j_call: TRBJ2-1; cdr3_nt: TGCAGCGTTGAATTAGGGGGGGCGAAGGGCTACAATGAGCAGTTCTTC; cdr3_aa: CSVELGGAKGYNEQFF
cdr3_length: 13; v_call: TRBV10-2; clone_size: NA; d_call: TRBD1; j_call: TRBJ2-7; cdr3_nt: TGCGCCAGCTTGACAGGGGGCGGTTACGAGCAGTACTTC; cdr3_aa: CASLTGGGYEQYF
cdr3_length: 15; v_call: TRBV10-3; clone_size: NA; d_call: NA; j_call: TRBJ2-3; cdr3_nt: TGTGCCATCAGTGAGTCGAGGGCGAGCACAGATACGCAGTATTTT; cdr3_aa: CAISESRASTDTQYF
cdr3_length: 14; v_call: TRBV2; clone_size: NA; d_call: NA; j_call: TRBJ2-2; cdr3_nt: TGTGCCAGCAGCGGAACGGGACTTTCTGTGGAGCTGTTTTTT; cdr3_aa: CASSGTGLSVELFF
cdr3_length: 16; v_call: TRBV13; clone_size: NA; d_call: NA; j_call: TRBJ1-4; cdr3_nt: TGTGCCAGCAGCTTAGCAGTTGGGGGGTCGCGGGAAAAACTGTTTTTT; cdr3_aa: CASSLAVGGSREKLFF
cdr3_length: 15; v_call: TRBV18; clone_size: NA; d_call: TRBD1; j_call: TRBJ2-1; cdr3_nt: TGTGCCAGCTCACAATGGACAGGGGTCGGCAATGAGCAGTTCTTC; cdr3_aa: CASSQWTGVGNEQFF
cdr3_length: 15; v_call: TRBV7-9; clone_size: NA; d_call: NA; j_call: TRBJ1-4; cdr3_nt: TGTGCCAGCAGCTTTAGGGGTTCGACTAATGAAAAACTGTTTTTT; cdr3_aa: CASSFRGSTNEKLFF
cdr3_length: 14; v_call: TRBV5-8; clone_size: NA; d_call: TRBD1; j_call: TRBJ1-2; cdr3_nt: TGTGCCAGCAGCTTGGGACAGGGAACGGATGGCTACACCTTC; cdr3_aa: CASSLGQGTDGYTF
cdr3_length: 17; v_call: TRBV30; clone_size: NA; d_call: NA; j_call: TRBJ2-7; cdr3_nt: TGTGCCTGGAGTGTCCAAGGGATTGGGAGAGCGACCTACGAGCAGTACTTC; cdr3_aa: CAWSVQGIGRATYEQYF
cdr3_length: 14; v_call: TRBV30; clone_size: NA; d_call: TRBD1; j_call: TRBJ1-5; cdr3_nt: TGTGCCTGGAGTAGGGACAGAGGGCATCAGCCCCAGCATTTT; cdr3_aa: CAWSRDRGHQPQHF
cdr3_length: 15; v_call: TRBV13; clone_size: NA; d_call: TRBD1; j_call: TRBJ1-1; cdr3_nt: TGTGCCAGCAGCTGGGACAGCCGGACGAACACTGAAGCTTTCTTT; cdr3_aa: CASSWDSRTNTEAFF
cdr3_length: 14; v_call: TRBV13; clone_size: NA; d_call: TRBD1; j_call: TRBJ1-1; cdr3_nt: TGTGCCAGCAGCCATAAAACAGGGGACACTGAAGCTTTCTTT; cdr3_aa: CASSHKTGDTEAFF
cdr3_length: 14; v_call: TRBV9; clone_size: NA; d_call: TRBD2; j_call: TRBJ2-7; cdr3_nt: TGTGCCAGCAGTCCCGGGAGGGGGGCCTACGAGCAGTACTTC; cdr3_aa: CASSPGRGAYEQYF
cdr3_length: 16; v_call: TRBV5-4; clone_size: few; d_call: NA; j_call: TRBJ1-3; cdr3_nt: TGTGCCAGCAGTTGGTCGGGGCAGGGGCATGGAAACACCATATATTTT; cdr3_aa: CASSWSGQGHGNTIYF
cdr3_length: 15; v_call: TRBV7-2; clone_size: NA; d_call: NA; j_call: TRBJ1-2; cdr3_nt: TGTGCCAGCAGTTCAGCCCGGGACTCGAACTATGGCTACACCTTC; cdr3_aa: CASSSARDSNYGYTF
cdr3_length: 15; v_call: TRBV19; clone_size: NA; d_call: NA; j_call: TRBJ1-1; cdr3_nt: TGTGCCAGTAGGGCTCCGGGACACAGGAACACTGAAGCTTTCTTT; cdr3_aa: CASRAPGHRNTEAFF
cdr3_length: 17; v_call: TRBV6-2/TRBV6-3; clone_size: few; d_call: NA; j_call: TRBJ1-2; cdr3_nt: TGTGCCAGCAGTTTCACGAGGAGTAGAGGGACAAACTATGGCTACACCTTC; cdr3_aa: CASSFTRSRGTNYGYTF
cdr3_length: 17; v_call: TRBV18; clone_size: NA; d_call: NA; j_call: TRBJ1-2; cdr3_nt: TGTGCCAGCTCACCGAATATCGTGCCCCCAGCTAACTATGGCTACACCTTC; cdr3_aa: CASSPNIVPPANYGYTF
cdr3_length: 14; v_call: TRBV29-1; clone_size: NA; d_call: TRBD2; j_call: TRBJ2-2; cdr3_nt: TGCAGCGTTGACCTAGCGGGGGCAACCGGGGAGCTGTTTTTT; cdr3_aa: CSVDLAGATGELFF
cdr3_length: 13; v_call: TRBV27; clone_size: NA; d_call: NA; j_call: TRBJ2-7; cdr3_nt: TGTGCCAGCAGAGACCGGCAGGGGAGCGAGCAGTACTTC; cdr3_aa: CASRDRQGSEQYF
cdr3_length: 14; v_call: TRBV11-3; clone_size: NA; d_call: TRBD1; j_call: TRBJ1-2; cdr3_nt: TGTGCCAGCAGCTCCGGGACAGGTGACTATGGCTACACCTTC; cdr3_aa: CASSSGTGDYGYTF
cdr3_length: 18; v_call: TRBV4-2; clone_size: NA; d_call: NA; j_call: TRBJ1-3; cdr3_nt: TGTGCCAGCAGCCAAGAGGCGGACGGGATCAGAGGGGGAAACACCATATATTTT; cdr3_aa: CASSQEADGIRGGNTIYF